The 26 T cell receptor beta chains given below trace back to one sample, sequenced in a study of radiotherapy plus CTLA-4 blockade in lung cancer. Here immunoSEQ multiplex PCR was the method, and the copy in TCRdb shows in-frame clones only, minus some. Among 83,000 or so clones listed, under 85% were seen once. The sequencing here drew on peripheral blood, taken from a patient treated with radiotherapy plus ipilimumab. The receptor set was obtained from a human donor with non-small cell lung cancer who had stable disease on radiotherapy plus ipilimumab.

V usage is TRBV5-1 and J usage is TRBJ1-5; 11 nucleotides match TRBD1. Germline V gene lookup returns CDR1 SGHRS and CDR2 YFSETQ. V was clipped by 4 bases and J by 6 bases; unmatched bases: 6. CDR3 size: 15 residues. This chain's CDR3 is CASSLGQGASQPQHF. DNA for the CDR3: TGCGCCAGCAGCCTAGGACAGGGGGCGAGTCAGCCCCAGCATTTT.

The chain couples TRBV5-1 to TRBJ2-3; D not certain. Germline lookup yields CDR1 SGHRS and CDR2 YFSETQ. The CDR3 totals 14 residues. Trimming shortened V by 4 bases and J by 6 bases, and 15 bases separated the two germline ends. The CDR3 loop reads CASSTQRGSDTQYF. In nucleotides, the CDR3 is TGCGCCAGCAGCACCCAACGCGGATCGGATACGCAGTATTTT.

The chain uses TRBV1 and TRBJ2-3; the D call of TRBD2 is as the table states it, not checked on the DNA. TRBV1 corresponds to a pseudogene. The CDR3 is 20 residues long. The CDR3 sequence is CTSSQDLPLQTSGGTDTQYF. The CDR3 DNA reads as TGCACCAGCAGCCAAGATCTTCCCCTCCAGACTAGCGGAGGCACAGATACGCAGTATTTT.

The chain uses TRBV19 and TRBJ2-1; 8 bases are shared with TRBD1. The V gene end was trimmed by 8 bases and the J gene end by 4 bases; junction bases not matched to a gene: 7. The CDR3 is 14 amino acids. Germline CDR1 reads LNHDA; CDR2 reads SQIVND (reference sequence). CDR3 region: CASRSGTGYNEQFF. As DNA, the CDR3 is TGTGCCAGTCGCTCCGGGACAGGTTACAATGAGCAGTTCTTC.

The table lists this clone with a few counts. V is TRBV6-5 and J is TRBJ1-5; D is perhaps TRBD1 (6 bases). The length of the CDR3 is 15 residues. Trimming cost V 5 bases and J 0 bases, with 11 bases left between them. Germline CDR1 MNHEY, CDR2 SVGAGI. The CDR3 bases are TGTGCCAGCAGTCCCTCAGGGGCTAGCAATCAGCCCCAGCATTTT. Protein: CASSPSGASNQPQHF.

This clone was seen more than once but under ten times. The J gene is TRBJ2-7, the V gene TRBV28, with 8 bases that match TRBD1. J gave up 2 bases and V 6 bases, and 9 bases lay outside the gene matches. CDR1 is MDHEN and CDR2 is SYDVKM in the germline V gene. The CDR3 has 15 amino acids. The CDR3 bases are TGTGCCAGCAGACAGGACAGGGTGGAACCCTACGAGCAGTACTTC. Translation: CASRQDRVEPYEQYF.

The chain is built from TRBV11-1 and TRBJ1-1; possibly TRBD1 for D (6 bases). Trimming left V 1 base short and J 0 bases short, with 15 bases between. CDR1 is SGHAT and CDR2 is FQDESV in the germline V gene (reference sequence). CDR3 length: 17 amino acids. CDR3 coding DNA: TGTGCCAGCAGCTTAGAATTAGAGGACAGACTGAACACTGAAGCTTTCTTT. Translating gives CASSLELEDRLNTEAFF.

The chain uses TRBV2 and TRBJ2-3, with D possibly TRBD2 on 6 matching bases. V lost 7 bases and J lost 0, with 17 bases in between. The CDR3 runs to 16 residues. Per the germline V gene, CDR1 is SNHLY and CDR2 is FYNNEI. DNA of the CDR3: TGTGCCAGCAAGGAGGAGGGCATCACCAGCACAGATACGCAGTATTTT. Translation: CASKEEGITSTDTQYF.

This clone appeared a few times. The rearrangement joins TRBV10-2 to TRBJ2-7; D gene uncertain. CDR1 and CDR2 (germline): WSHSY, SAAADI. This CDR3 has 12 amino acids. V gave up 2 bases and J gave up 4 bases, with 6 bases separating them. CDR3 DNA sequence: TGCGCCAGCAGTGAGGCTCGATACGAGCAGTACTTC. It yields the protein CASSEARYEQYF.

In DNA form, the CDR3 reads TGTGCCACCAGCGGCGACCTAAGCTCCTACAATGAGCAGTTCTTC. The encoded protein is CATSGDLSSYNEQFF. The chain has TRBV15 and TRBJ2-1; D ambiguous. Germline V gene data show CDR1 as LNHNV and CDR2 as YYDKDF (reference sequence). The CDR3 is 15 amino acids. V was shortened by 5 bases and J by 0 bases, with 11 bases between the two germline ends.

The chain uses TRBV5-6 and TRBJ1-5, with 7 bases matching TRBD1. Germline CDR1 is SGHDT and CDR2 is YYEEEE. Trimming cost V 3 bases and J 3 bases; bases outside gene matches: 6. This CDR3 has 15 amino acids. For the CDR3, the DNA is TGTGCCAGCAGCTCACAGACAGGGATCAATCAGCCCCAGCATTTT. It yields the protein CASSSQTGINQPQHF.

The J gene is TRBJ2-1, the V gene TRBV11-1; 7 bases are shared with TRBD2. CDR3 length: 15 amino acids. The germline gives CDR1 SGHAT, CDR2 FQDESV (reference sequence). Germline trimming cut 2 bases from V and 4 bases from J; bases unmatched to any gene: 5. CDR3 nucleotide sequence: TGTGCCAGCAGCTTAATCGGGGGGTCTTACAATGAGCAGTTCTTC. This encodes CASSLIGGSYNEQFF.

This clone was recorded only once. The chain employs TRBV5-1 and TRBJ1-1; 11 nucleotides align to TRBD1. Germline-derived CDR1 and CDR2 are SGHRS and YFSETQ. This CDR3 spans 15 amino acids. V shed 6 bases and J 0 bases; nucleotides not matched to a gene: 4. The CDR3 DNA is TGCGCCAGCAATGGACAGGGGGCGATGAACACTGAAGCTTTCTTT. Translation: CASNGQGAMNTEAFF.

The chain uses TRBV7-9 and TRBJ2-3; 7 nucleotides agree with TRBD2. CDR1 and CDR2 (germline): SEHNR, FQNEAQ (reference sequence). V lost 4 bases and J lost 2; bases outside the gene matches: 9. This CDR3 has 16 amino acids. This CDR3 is CASSSGLPSDTDTQYF. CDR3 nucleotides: TGTGCCAGCAGCTCGGGACTACCTTCTGACACAGATACGCAGTATTTT.

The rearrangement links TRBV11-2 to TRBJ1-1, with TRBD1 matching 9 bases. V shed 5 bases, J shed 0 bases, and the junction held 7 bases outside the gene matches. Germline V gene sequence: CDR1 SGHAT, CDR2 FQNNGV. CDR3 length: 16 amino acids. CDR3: CASSDPGQGMNTEAFF. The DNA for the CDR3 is TGTGCCAGCAGCGATCCGGGACAGGGAATGAACACTGAAGCTTTCTTT.

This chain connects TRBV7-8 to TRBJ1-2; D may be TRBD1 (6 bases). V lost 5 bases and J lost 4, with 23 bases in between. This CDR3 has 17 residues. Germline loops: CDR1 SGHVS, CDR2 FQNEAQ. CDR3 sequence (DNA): TGTGCCAGCAGCCCTCAGGGGATCCCCACCCTCTTCTATGGCTACACCTTC. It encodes CASSPQGIPTLFYGYTF.

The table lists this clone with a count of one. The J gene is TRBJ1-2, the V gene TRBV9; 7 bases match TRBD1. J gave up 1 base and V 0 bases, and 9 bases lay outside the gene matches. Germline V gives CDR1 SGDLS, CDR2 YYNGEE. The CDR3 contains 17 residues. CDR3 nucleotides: TGTGCCAGCAGCGTAGCGGGAGGGGGCTCCCATAACTATGGCTACACCTTC. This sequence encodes CASSVAGGGSHNYGYTF.

The CDR3 region is CASSSPGVHQETQYF. The CDR3 DNA reads TGTGCCAGCAGTTCACCTGGCGTCCACCAAGAGACCCAGTACTTC. V is TRBV28 and J is TRBJ2-5; D gene uncertain. Deletions cut 4 bases from V and 0 bases from J, with 12 bases between. This CDR3 spans 15 amino acids. Germline loops: CDR1 MDHEN, CDR2 SYDVKM.

CDR3 nucleotide sequence: TGTGCCAGCTCACCACCTATATCGCGGGGGTGGGCTGAAGCTTTCTTT. Protein: CASSPPISRGWAEAFF. The chain couples TRBV18 to TRBJ1-1; weak D call: TRBD1 (5 bases). The germline gives CDR1 KGHSH, CDR2 LQKENI. With 0 bases removed from V and 6 bases from J, the gap between germline ends came to 17 bases. The CDR3 totals 16 residues.

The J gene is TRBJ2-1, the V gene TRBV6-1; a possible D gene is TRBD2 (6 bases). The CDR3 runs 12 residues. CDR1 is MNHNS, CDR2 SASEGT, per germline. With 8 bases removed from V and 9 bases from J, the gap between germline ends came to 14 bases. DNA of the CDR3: TGTGCCAGCGTAGGGTGGGAGGTTGAGCAGTTCTTC. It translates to CASVGWEVEQFF.

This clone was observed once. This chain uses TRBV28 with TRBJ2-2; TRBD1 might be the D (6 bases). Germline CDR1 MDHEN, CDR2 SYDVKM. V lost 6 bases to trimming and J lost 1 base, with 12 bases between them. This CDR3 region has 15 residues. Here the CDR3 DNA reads TGTGCCAGCAGGGCAGGGGCGAAGAACACCGGGGAGCTGTTTTTT. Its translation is CASRAGAKNTGELFF.

The CDR3 here is CASSPLDEQYF. CDR3 sequence (DNA): TGTGCCAGCAGTCCCCTGGACGAGCAGTACTTC. The chain is built from TRBV25-1 and TRBJ2-7; D unclear. The V end lost 5 bases, the J end lost 5 bases, and 7 bases lay between the germline ends. Per germline, CDR1 MGHDK and CDR2 SYGVNS. The CDR3 length is 11 residues.

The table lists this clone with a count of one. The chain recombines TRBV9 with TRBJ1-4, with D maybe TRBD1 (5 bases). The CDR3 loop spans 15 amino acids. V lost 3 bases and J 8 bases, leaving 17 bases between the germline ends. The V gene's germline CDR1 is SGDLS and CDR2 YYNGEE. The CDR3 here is CASSASSGNSEKLFF. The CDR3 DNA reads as TGTGCCAGCAGCGCCTCCTCAGGGAACTCGGAAAAACTGTTTTTT.

The CDR3, as DNA: TGTGCCAGCAGTTTACAGCTAGCGGGGCTCTCTGGGGCCAACGTCCTGACTTTC. This codes for CASSLQLAGLSGANVLTF. The J gene is TRBJ2-6, the V gene TRBV27, with 9 nucleotides matching TRBD2. Per germline, CDR1 MNHEY and CDR2 SMNVEV (reference sequence). V lost 2 bases to trimming and J lost 0 bases; unmatched junction nucleotides: 5. CDR3 length equals 18 residues.

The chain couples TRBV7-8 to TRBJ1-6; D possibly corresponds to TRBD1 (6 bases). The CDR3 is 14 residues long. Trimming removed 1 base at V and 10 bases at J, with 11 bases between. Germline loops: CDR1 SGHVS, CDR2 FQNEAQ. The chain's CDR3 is CASSLGLGGSPLHF. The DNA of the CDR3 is TGTGCCAGCAGCTTAGGGTTGGGGGGCTCACCCCTCCACTTT. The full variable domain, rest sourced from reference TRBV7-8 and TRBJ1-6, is GAGVSQSPRYKVAKRGQDVALRCDPISGHVSLFWYQQALGQGPEFLTYFQNEAQLDKSGLPSDRFFAERPEGSVSTLKIQRTQQEDSAVYLCASSLGLGGSPLHFGNGTRLTVT.

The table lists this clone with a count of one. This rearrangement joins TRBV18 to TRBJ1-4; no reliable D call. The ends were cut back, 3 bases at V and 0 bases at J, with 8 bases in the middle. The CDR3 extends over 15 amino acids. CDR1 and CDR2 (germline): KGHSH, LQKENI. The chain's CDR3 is CASSPDGTTNEKLFF. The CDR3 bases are TGTGCCAGCTCACCGGACGGGACAACTAATGAAAAACTGTTTTTT.